This TCR beta chain was obtained from a study of cytomegalovirus exposure and HLA in healthy donors. The protocol was immunoSEQ multiplex PCR, while the TCRdb copy is restricted to in-frame clones and leaves out a portion. The sample holds some 150,000 clones; roughly nine tenths are singletons and the top ten take 3% to 3.5%. Specimen: PBMCs. The origin of this receptor is a woman between 18 and 30 years old in good health and CMV-seropositive.

The CDR3 region has the DNA TGCGCCAGCAGCTTGGCCCCTAGCGGGAACGGGAGGTACGAGCAGTACTTC. Protein: CASSLAPSGNGRYEQYF. The V and J genes are TRBV5-1 and TRBJ2-7; 9 bases are a match to TRBD2. The germline gives CDR1 SGHRS, CDR2 YFSETQ. J was trimmed by 4 bases and V by 0 bases; bases with no gene match: 11. CDR3 length: 17 residues.